Listed below are T cell receptor beta chains from one sample, sequenced in a study of blood T cell repertoires in COVID-19. TCRdb keeps only in-frame clones here, not all; method: immunoSEQ multiplex PCR. The sample holds some 150,000 clones, about 85% seen once. Material for sequencing was peripheral blood. Every receptor here comes from a woman aged 70-85 years with acute or convalescent COVID-19. CDR3s include the opening cysteine and the closing phenylalanine or tryptophan.

cdr3_aa: CASSPQGYEQFF; v_call: TRBV5-1
cdr3_aa: CASSVNGGRGRDEAFF; v_call: TRBV18
cdr3_aa: CASSPGQTGEQYF; v_call: TRBV6-5
cdr3_aa: CASSHVQGYGDNEQFF; v_call: TRBV3-1/TRBV3-2
cdr3_aa: CASSLNGGHTDTQYF; v_call: TRBV5-1
cdr3_aa: CASSPGGSTEPQHF; v_call: TRBV13
cdr3_aa: CASSRLFRGREWMGNTEAFF; v_call: TRBV28
cdr3_aa: CASSPTGPDTQYF; v_call: TRBV7-2
cdr3_aa: CASSMPQGYQPQHF; v_call: TRBV19
cdr3_aa: CASSQETSGGSYEQYF; v_call: TRBV4-2
cdr3_aa: CASSLAPGSHAQYF; v_call: TRBV7-9
cdr3_aa: CASSGFERFSYEQYF; v_call: TRBV28
cdr3_aa: CASSHRDRVHYGYTF; v_call: TRBV14
cdr3_aa: CASSRGQGAITEAFF; v_call: TRBV27
cdr3_aa: CASSPLPPQGKETQYF; v_call: TRBV18
cdr3_aa: CASSPPNGDRNQPQHF; v_call: TRBV7-9
cdr3_aa: CASSYVSGIHGGYTF; v_call: TRBV6-5
cdr3_aa: CASSFRSSPLHF; v_call: TRBV27
cdr3_aa: CASSPELGSGGQFF; v_call: TRBV18
cdr3_aa: CASSQDGAGGVPHTGELFF; v_call: TRBV4-2
cdr3_aa: CASSPWGQVSYNEQFF; v_call: TRBV27
cdr3_aa: CASSPQGNSGNQPQHF; v_call: TRBV18
cdr3_aa: CASSRAGETQYF; v_call: TRBV7-2
cdr3_aa: CASSPSQQNYGYTF; v_call: TRBV18
cdr3_aa: CASSAQGHEKLFF; v_call: TRBV19
cdr3_aa: CASSSGLAGGVQFF; v_call: TRBV6-2/TRBV6-3
cdr3_aa: CASSLEPGRSQKEQFF; v_call: TRBV7-2
cdr3_aa: CASTLQGRHSPLHF; v_call: TRBV19
cdr3_aa: CASTPHAGTSGGTDTQYF; v_call: TRBV21-1
cdr3_aa: CASSAFSSGGWETQYF; v_call: TRBV7-3
cdr3_aa: CASSLWDRGRTEAFF; v_call: TRBV5-6
cdr3_aa: CATSDMTSGGDTQYF; v_call: TRBV24-1
cdr3_aa: CATSRTRTGEETQYF; v_call: TRBV15
cdr3_aa: CATSDLPSGGTDTQYF; v_call: TRBV24-1
cdr3_aa: CASSLGGQGRELFF; v_call: TRBV5-1
cdr3_aa: CASSEREMNTEAFF; v_call: TRBV6-4
cdr3_aa: CASSNAGGSGANVLTF; v_call: TRBV5-1